This TCR beta chain was obtained from a study of blood T cell repertoires in COVID-19. This clone has a single count. Original data processing: Nucleated cell counts were estimated from reference gene primer amplification. Measured with immunoSEQ multiplex PCR; TCRdb has only the in-frame clones, and not every one. From that table come the V and J calls and clone size; the DNA was used to work out D and trimming. In the table there are approximately 150,000 clones, 65% to 85% of which are singletons. V lost 1 base and J lost 4; bases outside the gene matches: 5. The CDR3 loop spans 16 amino acids. Germline V gene lookup returns CDR1 SEHNR and CDR2 FQNEAQ (reference sequence).

The sequence was obtained from a woman in her 70s who had recovered from COVID-19. The chain couples TRBV7-9 to TRBJ2-3, with 10 bases that match TRBD2. The sequencing input was peripheral blood. This CDR3 is CASSLGASGSSDTQYF. CDR3 bases: TGTGCCAGCAGCTTAGGGGCTAGCGGGAGTTCAGATACGCAGTATTTT.